These T cell receptor beta chains were read from a single sample in a study of blood T cell repertoires in COVID-19. Profiled with immunoSEQ multiplex PCR; TCRdb holds only in-frame clones, not every one. The data hold about 100,000 clones, with around 88% observed a single time. The sample comprised peripheral blood. The source of these receptors is an older man with acute or convalescent COVID-19. Each CDR3 is given with its conserved first and last residue. Each record gives: CDR3 protein, CDR3 DNA, J gene, D gene, V gene. The D gene is left open where the match is weak.

cdr3_aa: CASRPPRGSRQVFNNEQFF
cdr3_nt: TGTGCCAGCAGGCCTCCGAGGGGGTCAAGACAGGTTTTTAACAATGAGCAGTTCTTC
j_call: TRBJ2-1
d_call: NA
v_call: TRBV21-1

cdr3_aa: CASSLYGAETQYF
cdr3_nt: TGTGCCAGCAGCTTGTATGGGGCAGAGACCCAGTACTTC
j_call: TRBJ2-5
d_call: NA
v_call: TRBV7-9

cdr3_aa: CASSQGGRIGVGYTF
cdr3_nt: TGCGCCAGCAGCCAAGGTGGCAGAATAGGAGTTGGCTACACCTTC
j_call: TRBJ1-2
d_call: NA
v_call: TRBV4-1

cdr3_aa: CASSIQAGGLTDTQYF
cdr3_nt: TGTGCCAGCAGCATCCAAGCGGGAGGGCTCACAGATACGCAGTATTTT
j_call: TRBJ2-3
d_call: TRBD2
v_call: TRBV7-9

cdr3_aa: CATSGGWTDTQYF
cdr3_nt: TGTGCCACCTCGGGAGGGTGGACAGATACGCAGTATTTT
j_call: TRBJ2-3
d_call: TRBD2
v_call: TRBV5-4

cdr3_aa: CASSPRPMASGRDEQFF
cdr3_nt: TGTGCCAGCAGCCCCCGCCCGATGGCTAGCGGGAGAGATGAGCAGTTCTTC
j_call: TRBJ2-1
d_call: TRBD2
v_call: TRBV11-2

cdr3_aa: CASSATTGDVGEQYF
cdr3_nt: TGTGCCAGCAGCGCCACTACAGGGGACGTCGGGGAGCAGTACTTC
j_call: TRBJ2-7
d_call: TRBD1
v_call: TRBV9

cdr3_aa: CASSYRGFYEQYF
cdr3_nt: TGTGCCAGCAGTTACAGGGGTTTCTACGAGCAGTACTTC
j_call: TRBJ2-7
d_call: NA
v_call: TRBV6-5

cdr3_aa: CASSRGFSRDEQYF
cdr3_nt: TGTGCCAGCAGTCGGGGGTTTTCAAGGGACGAGCAGTACTTC
j_call: TRBJ2-7
d_call: NA
v_call: TRBV27

cdr3_aa: CASSLPEGRRGPQHF
cdr3_nt: TGTGCCAGCAGCCTCCCCGAGGGAAGACGGGGGCCCCAGCATTTT
j_call: TRBJ1-5
d_call: NA
v_call: TRBV28

cdr3_aa: CASSLAGAGNEQFF
cdr3_nt: TGTGCCAGCAGTCTAGCGGGAGCGGGGAATGAGCAGTTCTTC
j_call: TRBJ2-1
d_call: TRBD2
v_call: TRBV28

cdr3_aa: CASSLGTVAGNIQYF
cdr3_nt: TGTGCCAGCAGCTTAGGGACAGTAGCTGGAAACATTCAGTACTTC
j_call: TRBJ2-4
d_call: NA
v_call: TRBV7-2

cdr3_aa: CASRPTGSYEQYF
cdr3_nt: TGTGCCAGCAGACCTACAGGCTCCTACGAGCAGTACTTC
j_call: TRBJ2-7
d_call: NA
v_call: TRBV7-2

cdr3_aa: CASSQVYGGGEQFF
cdr3_nt: TGTGCCAGCAGCCAAGTATACGGCGGGGGGGAGCAGTTCTTC
j_call: TRBJ2-1
d_call: TRBD2
v_call: TRBV14

cdr3_aa: CASSYSGQGLTEAFF
cdr3_nt: TGCGCCAGCAGTTACTCGGGACAGGGGCTCACTGAAGCTTTCTTT
j_call: TRBJ1-1
d_call: TRBD1
v_call: TRBV4-3

cdr3_aa: CASSGLNAGLWDTQYF
cdr3_nt: TGTGCCAGCAGCGGCCTGAATGCGGGATTATGGGATACGCAGTATTTT
j_call: TRBJ2-3
d_call: NA
v_call: TRBV7-9

cdr3_aa: CATSDLTSGSTDTQYF
cdr3_nt: TGTGCCACCAGTGATTTGACTAGCGGGAGCACAGATACGCAGTATTTT
j_call: TRBJ2-3
d_call: TRBD2
v_call: TRBV24-1

cdr3_aa: CASSQTPRLAGVREQYF
cdr3_nt: TGTGCCAGCAGTCAAACCCCCCGTCTCGCGGGAGTTAGGGAGCAGTACTTC
j_call: TRBJ2-7
d_call: TRBD2
v_call: TRBV6-6

cdr3_aa: CASSDPTGVNSPLHF
cdr3_nt: TGTGCCAGCAGTGACCCGACAGGGGTTAATTCACCCCTCCACTTT
j_call: TRBJ1-6
d_call: TRBD1
v_call: TRBV25-1

cdr3_aa: CSVNTGGEQYF
cdr3_nt: TGCAGCGTTAACACAGGGGGAGAGCAGTACTTC
j_call: TRBJ2-7
d_call: TRBD1
v_call: TRBV29-1

cdr3_aa: CASSRTGTSSSEQFF
cdr3_nt: TGTGCCAGCAGCAGAACCGGGACTAGCTCCTCTGAGCAGTTCTTC
j_call: TRBJ2-1
d_call: TRBD2
v_call: TRBV7-2

cdr3_aa: CASSKGGQDSNQPQHF
cdr3_nt: TGTGCCAGCAGTAAAGGAGGACAGGATAGCAATCAGCCCCAGCATTTT
j_call: TRBJ1-5
d_call: TRBD1
v_call: TRBV6-1

cdr3_aa: CASSWMGLAGTYNEQFF
cdr3_nt: TGCGCCAGCAGCTGGATGGGACTAGCGGGGACCTACAATGAGCAGTTCTTC
j_call: TRBJ2-1
d_call: TRBD2
v_call: TRBV5-1